This is a list of T cell receptor beta chains from one sample in a study of human T cells and chemical hapten exposure. TCRdb fed the RACE reads into MiXCR, producing one record per CDR3 protein. This sample has tens of thousands of distinct CDR3 sequences, with roughly 8.8% found just once. The sequencing here drew on whole blood, taken in connection with sensitization to the hapten diphenylcyclopropenone (DPC). The receptors come from a woman aged 40 to 50 with alopecia areata. Some clones in this sample may be carry-over from other donors' samples. CDR3s include the opening cysteine and the closing phenylalanine or tryptophan.

cdr3_length,v_call,j_call,cdr3_aa
15,TRBV6-2/TRBV6-3,TRBJ1-5,CASSYLQYSNQPQHF
15,TRBV5-1,TRBJ2-5,CASSLNTGTAETQYF
14,TRBV27,TRBJ2-7,CASSTWTSSHEQYF
14,TRBV5-6,TRBJ1-2,CASSPDLKGYGYTF
13,TRBV28,TRBJ2-3,CAGRQGLADTQYF
12,TRBV29-1,TRBJ2-2,CSVDPGAGELFF
13,TRBV5-1,TRBJ1-6,CASSLAWGSPLHF
15,TRBV10-3,TRBJ2-1,CAISDSGGAGRKQFF
14,TRBV6-5,TRBJ2-7,CASSQLTGLGEQYF
12,TRBV18,TRBJ2-5,CACGAYQETQYF
14,TRBV7-9,TRBJ1-1,CASSFGSLNTEAFF
14,TRBV6-1,TRBJ2-3,CASRTISSTDTQYF
12,TRBV7-6,TRBJ2-7,CASSLGGAEQYF
18,TRBV20-1,TRBJ2-4,CSAYPGQGARVAKNIQYF
14,TRBV6-2/TRBV6-3,TRBJ1-2,CASSPSARHGGYTF
16,TRBV12-3/TRBV12-4,TRBJ2-7,CASILGAQGGTYEQYF
14,TRBV12-3/TRBV12-4,TRBJ1-6,CASSPQGESSPLHF
18,TRBV10-3,TRBJ2-7,CAISELLFRDRGPYEQYF
13,TRBV15,TRBJ2-1,CATSRDSYNEQFF